This T cell receptor (beta chain) was identified during a study of T cells in Graves' hyperthyroidism and ophthalmopathy. This clonotype was seen repeatedly, ten times or more. The length of the CDR3 is 13 residues. Trimming stripped 6 bases from V and 3 bases from J, with 11 bases between. Germline assignment: CDR1 MDHEN and CDR2 SYDVKM. TCR beta CDR3 regions were amplified from RNA transcripts. The study used the HTBI primer set for a first-round RT-PCR of the TCR CDR3. From the multiplex PCR reads, TCRdb called clonotypes with MiXCR, one entry per CDR3 protein. The data contain about 360,000 distinct CDR3 sequences, less than 20% of them seen just once; the ten biggest clones take up around 30%.

This TCR came from a young woman with Graves' hyperthyroidism that later progressed to Graves' ophthalmopathy. V is TRBV28 and J is TRBJ2-5, with unresolved D. What was sequenced was blood. CDR3 DNA sequence: TGTGCCAGCAGAACACGACCGAAAGAGACCCAGTACTTC. This codes for CASRTRPKETQYF.